The present T cell receptor beta chain was sequenced within a study of T cells in Graves' hyperthyroidism and ophthalmopathy. Uncontrolled infection, other autoimmune disease, pregnancy or lactation excluded patients. Amplification yielded TCR beta CDR3 regions, with RNA transcripts as the source. RT-PCR in the first round (using the HTBI primer set) targeted the TCR CDR3. Each CDR3 protein is one row after TCRdb ran MiXCR on the multiplex PCR reads. This sample carries over 500,000 distinct CDR3 sequences, roughly a sixth of them seen once, and the ten largest clones take approximately 15%. The CDR3 runs to 15 residues. The germline V gene encodes CDR1 LGHDT and CDR2 YNNKEL (reference sequence). Losses at the gene ends were 1 base for V and 5 bases for J; bases not matched to a gene: 4. Broader study findings: Blood shared most expanded thyroid clonotypes above 0.001.

This clonotype turned up a few times. Its antigen is undetermined. This may be a read error, as it is one base from a much larger clone. Source material: blood. The genes are TRBV3-1 and TRBJ2-5; TRBD2 matches at 10 bases. This clonotype was sampled from a woman younger than 30 with Graves' ophthalmopathy. The CDR3 spells CASSQGGLASETQYF. The CDR3 DNA reads as TGTGCCAGCAGCCAAGGGGGACTAGCGAGCGAGACCCAGTACTTC.